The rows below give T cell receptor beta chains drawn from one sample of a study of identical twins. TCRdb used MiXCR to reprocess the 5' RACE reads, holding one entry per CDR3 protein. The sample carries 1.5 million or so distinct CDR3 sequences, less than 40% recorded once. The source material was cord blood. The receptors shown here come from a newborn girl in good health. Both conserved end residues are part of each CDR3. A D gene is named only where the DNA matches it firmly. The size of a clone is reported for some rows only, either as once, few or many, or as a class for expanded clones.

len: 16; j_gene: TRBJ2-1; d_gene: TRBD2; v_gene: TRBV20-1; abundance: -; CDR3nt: TGCAGTGCTAGAGTCCCACTAGCGGCAACCTACAATGAGCAGTTCTTC; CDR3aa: CSARVPLAATYNEQFF
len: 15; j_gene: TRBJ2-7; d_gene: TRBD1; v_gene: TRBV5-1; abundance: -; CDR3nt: TGCGCCAGCAGCTCCGGACAGGGGGCCTACAATGAGCAGTACTTC; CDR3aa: CASSSGQGAYNEQYF
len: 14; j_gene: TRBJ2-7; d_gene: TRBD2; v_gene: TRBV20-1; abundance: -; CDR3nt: TGCAGTGCTAGCGGGGGGGCAGGGGAATACGAGCAGTACTTC; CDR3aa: CSASGGAGEYEQYF
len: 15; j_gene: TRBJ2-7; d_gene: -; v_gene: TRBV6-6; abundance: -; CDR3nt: TGTGCCAACAGACAAACAGGGCGGAGGAGCTACGAGCAGTACTTC; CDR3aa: CANRQTGRRSYEQYF
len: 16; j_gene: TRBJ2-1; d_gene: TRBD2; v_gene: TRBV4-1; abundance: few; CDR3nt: TGCGCCAGCAGCCAAGATGGCGGGGGGCTGTACAATGAGCAGTTCTTC; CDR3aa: CASSQDGGGLYNEQFF
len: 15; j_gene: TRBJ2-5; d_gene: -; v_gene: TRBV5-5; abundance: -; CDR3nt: TGTGCCAGCAGCCCCTACTATCTAGCTCAAGAGACCCAGTACTTC; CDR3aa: CASSPYYLAQETQYF
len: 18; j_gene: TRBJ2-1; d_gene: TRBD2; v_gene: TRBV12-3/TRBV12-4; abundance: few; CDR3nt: TGTGCCAGCAGTCAAGTAGGGACTAGCGGTACTGAGGGGAATGAGCAGTTCTTC; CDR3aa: CASSQVGTSGTEGNEQFF
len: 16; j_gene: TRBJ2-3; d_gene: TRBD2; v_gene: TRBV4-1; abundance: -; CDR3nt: TGCGCCAGCAGCCCCGGACTAGCCCGATACACAGATACGCAGTATTTT; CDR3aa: CASSPGLARYTDTQYF
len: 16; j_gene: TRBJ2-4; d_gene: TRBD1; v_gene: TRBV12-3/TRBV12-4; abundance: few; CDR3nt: TGTGCCAGCAGTTTAATTGGGACAGGGGTTAAAAACATTCAGTACTTC; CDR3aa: CASSLIGTGVKNIQYF
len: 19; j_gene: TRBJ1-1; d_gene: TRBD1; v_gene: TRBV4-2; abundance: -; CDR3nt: TGTGCCAGCAGCCAAGTTTCTGGACAGGGGGGCATGCGGAACACTGAAGCTTTCTTT; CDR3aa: CASSQVSGQGGMRNTEAFF
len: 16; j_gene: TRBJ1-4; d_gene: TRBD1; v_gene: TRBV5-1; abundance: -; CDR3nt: TGCGCCAGCAGCTCTCAGGGACAGGGGTTCAATGAAAAACTGTTTTTT; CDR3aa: CASSSQGQGFNEKLFF
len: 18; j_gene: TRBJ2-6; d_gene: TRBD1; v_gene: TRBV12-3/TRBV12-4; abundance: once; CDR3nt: TGTGCCAGCAGTTTCATCCGCAGGGGGCAAACTGGGGCCAACGTCCTGACTTTC; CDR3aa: CASSFIRRGQTGANVLTF
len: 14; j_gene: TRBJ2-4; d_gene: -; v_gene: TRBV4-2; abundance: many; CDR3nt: TGTGCCAGCAGCCGAGGGGGGGCCAAAAACATTCAGTACTTC; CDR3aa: CASSRGGAKNIQYF
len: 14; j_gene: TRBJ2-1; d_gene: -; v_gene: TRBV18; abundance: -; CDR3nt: TGTGCCAGCTCACCACGATCTGGGGTAGATGAGCAGTTCTTC; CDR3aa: CASSPRSGVDEQFF
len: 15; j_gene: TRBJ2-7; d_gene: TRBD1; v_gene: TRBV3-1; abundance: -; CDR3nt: TGTGCCAGCAGCCAAGTTCCACAGGGGGCTTACGAGCAGTACTTC; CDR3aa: CASSQVPQGAYEQYF
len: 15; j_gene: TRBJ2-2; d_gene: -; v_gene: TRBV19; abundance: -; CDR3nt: TGTGCCAGTAGTATAGATCGGGGCTTCACCGGGGAGCTGTTTTTT; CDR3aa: CASSIDRGFTGELFF
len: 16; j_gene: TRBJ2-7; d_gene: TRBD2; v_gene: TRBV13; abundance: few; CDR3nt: TGTGCCAGCAGCCAACCGGGACTAGCGGAGTCCTACGAGCAGTACTTC; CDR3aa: CASSQPGLAESYEQYF
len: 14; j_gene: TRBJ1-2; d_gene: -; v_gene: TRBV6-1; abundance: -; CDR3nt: TGTGCCAGCAGTCTAACCCGGGACGGCGGAGGCTACACCTTC; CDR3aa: CASSLTRDGGGYTF
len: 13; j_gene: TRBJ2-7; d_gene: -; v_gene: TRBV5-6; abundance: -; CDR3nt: TGTGCCAGCAGCACCATCAGGGACTACGAGCAGTACTTC; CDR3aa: CASSTIRDYEQYF
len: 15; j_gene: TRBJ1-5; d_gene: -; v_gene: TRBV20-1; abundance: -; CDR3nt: TGCAGTGCCACCAAAGATGGGACCCTAAATCAGCCCCAGCATTTT; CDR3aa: CSATKDGTLNQPQHF
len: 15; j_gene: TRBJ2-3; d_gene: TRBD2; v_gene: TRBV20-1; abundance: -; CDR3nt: TGCAGTGCTAGAGATCCAAGGACTAGCGCAGATACGCAGTATTTT; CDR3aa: CSARDPRTSADTQYF
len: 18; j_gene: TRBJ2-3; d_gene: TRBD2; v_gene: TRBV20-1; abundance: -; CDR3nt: TGCAGTGCTAGAGATACTAGCGAGGGCCTCTATAGCACAGATACGCAGTATTTT; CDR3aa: CSARDTSEGLYSTDTQYF
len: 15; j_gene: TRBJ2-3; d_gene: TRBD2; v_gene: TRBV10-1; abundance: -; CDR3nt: TGCGCCAGCAGTGAAGGGCCTAGCGGGGGAGATACGCAGTATTTT; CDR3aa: CASSEGPSGGDTQYF
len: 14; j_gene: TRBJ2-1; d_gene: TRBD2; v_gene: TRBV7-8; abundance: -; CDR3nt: TGTGCCAGCAGCCCCAGCGGGAAGTACAATGAGCAGTTCTTC; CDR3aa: CASSPSGKYNEQFF
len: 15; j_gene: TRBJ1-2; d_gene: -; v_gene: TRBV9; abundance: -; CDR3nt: TGTGCCAGCAGCGTAGAGGGAGGGGGGGGCTATGGCTACACCTTC; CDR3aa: CASSVEGGGGYGYTF
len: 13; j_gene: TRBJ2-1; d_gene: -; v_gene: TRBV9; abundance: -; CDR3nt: TGTGCCAGCAGCGTAGAGCTCGGGGGCGAGCAGTTCTTC; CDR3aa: CASSVELGGEQFF